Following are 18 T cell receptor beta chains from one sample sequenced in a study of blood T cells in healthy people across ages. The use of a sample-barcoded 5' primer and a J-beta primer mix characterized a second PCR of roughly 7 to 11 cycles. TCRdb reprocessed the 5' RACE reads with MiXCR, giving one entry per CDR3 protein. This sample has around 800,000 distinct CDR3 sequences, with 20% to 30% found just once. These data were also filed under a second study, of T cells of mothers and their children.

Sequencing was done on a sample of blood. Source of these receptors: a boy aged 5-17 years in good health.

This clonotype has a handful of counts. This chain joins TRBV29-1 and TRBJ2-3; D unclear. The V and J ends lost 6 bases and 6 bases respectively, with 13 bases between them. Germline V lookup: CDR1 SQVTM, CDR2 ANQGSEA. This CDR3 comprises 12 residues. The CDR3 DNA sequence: TGCAGCGTCGTGGCTCCTCCGGATACGCAGTATTTT. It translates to CSVVAPPDTQYF.

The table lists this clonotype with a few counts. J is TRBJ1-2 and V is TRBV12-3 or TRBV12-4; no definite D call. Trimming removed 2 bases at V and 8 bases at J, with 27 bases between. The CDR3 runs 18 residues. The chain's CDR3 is CASSLIVSRRDPLGGYTF. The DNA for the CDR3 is TGTGCCAGCAGTTTAATCGTGAGCAGGCGAGACCCTTTAGGAGGCTACACCTTC.

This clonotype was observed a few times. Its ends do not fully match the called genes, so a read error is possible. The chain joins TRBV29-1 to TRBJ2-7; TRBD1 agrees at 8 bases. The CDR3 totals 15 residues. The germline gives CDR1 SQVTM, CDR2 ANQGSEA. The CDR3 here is CSVEARDRTTGEQYF. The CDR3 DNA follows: TGCAGCGTCGAAGCCCGGGACAGGACTACGGGCGAGCAGTACTTC.

The CDR3 spells CATLLGQGNPGANVLTF. Here the CDR3 DNA reads TGTGCCACACTTCTGGGCCAGGGAAATCCTGGGGCCAACGTCCTGACTTTC. This chain joins TRBV2 and TRBJ2-6; perhaps TRBD1 as D (5 bases). This CDR3 spans 17 amino acids. The V gene lost 10 bases and the J gene lost 2 bases, with 21 bases spanning the gap. Germline values: CDR1 SNHLY, CDR2 FYNNEI.

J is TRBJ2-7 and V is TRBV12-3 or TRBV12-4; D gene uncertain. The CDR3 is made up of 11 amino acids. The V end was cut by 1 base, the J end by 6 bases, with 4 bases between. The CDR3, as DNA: TGTGCCAGCAGTTTAGGTCCCGAGCAGTACTTC. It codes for CASSLGPEQYF.

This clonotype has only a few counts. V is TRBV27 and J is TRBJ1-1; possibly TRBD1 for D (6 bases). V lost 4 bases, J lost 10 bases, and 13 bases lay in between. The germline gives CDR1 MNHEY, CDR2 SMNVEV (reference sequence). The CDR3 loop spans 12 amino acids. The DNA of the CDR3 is TGTGCCAGCAGTTCGGACAGCGTTGGAGCTTTCTTT. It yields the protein CASSSDSVGAFF.

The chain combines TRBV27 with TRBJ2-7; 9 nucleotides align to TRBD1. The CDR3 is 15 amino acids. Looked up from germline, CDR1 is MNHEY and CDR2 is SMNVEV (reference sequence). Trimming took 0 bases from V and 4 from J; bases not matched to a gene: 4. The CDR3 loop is CASSLSDRGRYEQYF. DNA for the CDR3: TGTGCCAGCAGTTTATCGGACAGGGGCCGGTACGAGCAGTACTTC.

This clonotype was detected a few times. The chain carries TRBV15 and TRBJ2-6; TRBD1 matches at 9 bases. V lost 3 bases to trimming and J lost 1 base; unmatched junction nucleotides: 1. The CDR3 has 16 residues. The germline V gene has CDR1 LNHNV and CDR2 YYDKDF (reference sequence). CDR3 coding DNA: TGTGCCACCAGCAGGACAGGGGGGTCTGGGGCCAACGTCCTGACTTTC. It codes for CATSRTGGSGANVLTF.

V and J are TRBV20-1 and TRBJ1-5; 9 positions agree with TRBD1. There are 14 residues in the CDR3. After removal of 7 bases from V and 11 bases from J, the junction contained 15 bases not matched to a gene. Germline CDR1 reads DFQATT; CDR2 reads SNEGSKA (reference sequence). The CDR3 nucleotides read TGCAGTGTCCCGGGACAGGGCCTCCAGCAGGCCCAGCATTTT. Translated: CSVPGQGLQQAQHF.

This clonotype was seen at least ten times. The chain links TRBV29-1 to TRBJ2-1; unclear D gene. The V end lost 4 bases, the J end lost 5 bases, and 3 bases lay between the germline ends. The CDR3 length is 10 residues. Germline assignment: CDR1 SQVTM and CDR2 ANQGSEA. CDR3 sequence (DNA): TGCAGCGTTGTTGACAATGAGCAGTTCTTC. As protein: CSVVDNEQFF.

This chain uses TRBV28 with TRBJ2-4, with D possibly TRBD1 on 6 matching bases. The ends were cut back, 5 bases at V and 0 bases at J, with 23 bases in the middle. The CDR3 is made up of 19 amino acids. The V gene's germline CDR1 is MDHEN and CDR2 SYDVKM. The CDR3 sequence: CASSPGWGQRNSAKNIQYF. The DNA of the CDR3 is TGTGCCAGCAGTCCAGGGTGGGGACAACGTAATTCAGCCAAAAACATTCAGTACTTC.

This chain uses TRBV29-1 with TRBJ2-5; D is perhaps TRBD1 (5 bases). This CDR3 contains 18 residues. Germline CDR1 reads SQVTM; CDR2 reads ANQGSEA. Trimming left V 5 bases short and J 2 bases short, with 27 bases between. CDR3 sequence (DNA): TGCAGCGTTCGAGGTGGGGTGGGCAGGGAAGTTCGGCAAGAGACCCAGTACTTC. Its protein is CSVRGGVGREVRQETQYF.

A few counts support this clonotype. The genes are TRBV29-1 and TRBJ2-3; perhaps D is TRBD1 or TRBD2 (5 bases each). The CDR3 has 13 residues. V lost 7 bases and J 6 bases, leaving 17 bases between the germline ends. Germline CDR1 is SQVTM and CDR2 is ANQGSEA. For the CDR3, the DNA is TGCAGCGCCCCCCGGGGCGGTTGGGATACGCAGTATTTT. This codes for CSAPRGGWDTQYF.

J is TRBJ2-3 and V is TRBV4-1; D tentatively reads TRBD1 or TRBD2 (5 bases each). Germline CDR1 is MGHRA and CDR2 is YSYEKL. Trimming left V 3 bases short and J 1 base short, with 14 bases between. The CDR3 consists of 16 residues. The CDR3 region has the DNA TGCGCCAGCAGCCAGGTCCGGGACGCCCGCACAGATACGCAGTATTTT. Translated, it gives CASSQVRDARTDTQYF.

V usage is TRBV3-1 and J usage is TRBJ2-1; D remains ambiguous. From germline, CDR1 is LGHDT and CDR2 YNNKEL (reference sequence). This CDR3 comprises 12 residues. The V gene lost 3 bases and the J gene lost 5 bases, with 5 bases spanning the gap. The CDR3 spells CASSHRNNEQFF. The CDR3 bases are TGTGCCAGCAGCCACAGGAACAATGAGCAGTTCTTC.

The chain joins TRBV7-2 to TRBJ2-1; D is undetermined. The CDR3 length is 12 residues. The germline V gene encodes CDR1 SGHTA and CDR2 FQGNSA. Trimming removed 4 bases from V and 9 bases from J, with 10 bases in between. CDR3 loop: CASSYLRSEQFF. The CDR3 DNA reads TGTGCCAGCAGCTATCTCAGGAGTGAGCAGTTCTTC.

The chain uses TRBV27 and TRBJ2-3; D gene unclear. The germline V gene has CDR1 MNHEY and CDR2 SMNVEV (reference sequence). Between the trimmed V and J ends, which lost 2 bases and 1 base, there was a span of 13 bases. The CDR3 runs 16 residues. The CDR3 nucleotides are TGTGCCAGCAGTTTAATTACCTCGACTGGCACAGATACGCAGTATTTT. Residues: CASSLITSTGTDTQYF.

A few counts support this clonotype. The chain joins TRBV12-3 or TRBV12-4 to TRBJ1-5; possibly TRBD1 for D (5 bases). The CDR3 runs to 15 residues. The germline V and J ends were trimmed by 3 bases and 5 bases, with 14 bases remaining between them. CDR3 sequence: CASSFSLGEYQPQHF. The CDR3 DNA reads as TGTGCCAGCAGTTTCTCCTTGGGGGAGTATCAGCCCCAGCATTTT.